The 20 T cell receptor beta chains given below trace back to one sample, sequenced in a study of blood T cell repertoires in COVID-19. Only in-frame clones appear in the TCRdb table, and some are missing; sequencing was by immunoSEQ multiplex PCR. The sample gives around 260,000 clones, less than 90% of which show up once; roughly 13% is in the top ten. The source material was peripheral blood. These receptors originate from a human donor in a cohort sampled during active COVID-19.

The chain joins TRBV27 to TRBJ2-5; D might be TRBD1 (6 bases). The CDR3 runs 15 residues. Per germline, CDR1 MNHEY and CDR2 SMNVEV (reference sequence). The germline V and J ends were trimmed by 3 bases and 1 base, with 12 bases remaining between them. CDR3 nucleotide sequence: TGTGCCAGCAGTTTTAGGGACACCTTCCAAGAGACCCAGTACTTC. Protein sequence: CASSFRDTFQETQYF.

The genes are TRBV15 and TRBJ2-5; 9 nucleotides agree with TRBD2. The CDR3 is made up of 15 amino acids. J lost 4 bases, V lost 1 base, and 4 bases had no gene match. Germline V CDR1 and CDR2: LNHNV, YYDKDF (reference sequence). CDR3 DNA sequence: TGTGCCACCAGCAGAGCGGCGGGAGGGGCAGAGACCCAGTACTTC. Translated, it gives CATSRAAGGAETQYF.

The genes are TRBV2 and TRBJ1-2; 8 bases align to TRBD1. Germline V gene sequence: CDR1 SNHLY, CDR2 FYNNEI. Trimming removed 5 bases from V and 5 bases from J; junction bases left unmatched: 10. The CDR3 loop spans 15 amino acids. CDR3 nucleotides: TGTGCCAGCAGTCCCGACAGGGGTGTGCTTTATGGCTACACCTTC. Protein sequence: CASSPDRGVLYGYTF.

J is TRBJ2-5 and V is TRBV10-3, with D maybe TRBD1 (5 bases). Looked up from germline, CDR1 is ENHRY and CDR2 is SYGVKD. Between the trimmed V and J ends, which lost 6 bases and 5 bases, there was a span of 10 bases. The CDR3 length is 12 residues. In DNA form, the CDR3 reads TGTGCCATCAGCCAGGGCCGGGAGACCCAGTACTTC. The encoded protein is CAISQGRETQYF.

The V gene is TRBV6-5, the J gene TRBJ2-7; TRBD2 might be the D (6 bases). Germline CDR1 reads MNHEY; CDR2 reads SVGAGI. The CDR3 consists of 15 residues. Trimming took off 0 bases at V and 2 bases at J, with 11 bases between the two ends. CDR3 in DNA: TGTGCCAGCAGTTACTCCTCCTGGGAGGCCTACGAGCAGTACTTC. This encodes CASSYSSWEAYEQYF.

The V and J genes are TRBV19 and TRBJ1-5; D is perhaps TRBD1 (5 bases). Germline V gives CDR1 LNHDA, CDR2 SQIVND (reference sequence). The CDR3 extends over 13 amino acids. Between the trimmed V and J ends, which lost 3 bases and 9 bases, there was a span of 12 bases. The CDR3 reads CASSMGGSGPQHF. The CDR3 nucleotides read TGTGCCAGTAGTATGGGGGGATCGGGGCCCCAGCATTTT.

The chain combines TRBV9 with TRBJ1-2; D not resolved. V shed 2 bases and J shed 3 bases, with 17 bases lying between them. The length of the CDR3 is 16 residues. Per germline, CDR1 SGDLS and CDR2 YYNGEE. CDR3 DNA: TGTGCCAGCAGCGTTGCCCTAAGCGGGGAGGACTATGGCTACACCTTC. Protein product: CASSVALSGEDYGYTF. The full variable domain, rest sourced from reference TRBV9 and TRBJ1-2, is DSGVTQTPKHLITATGQRVTLRCSPRSGDLSVYWYQQSLDQGLQFLIQYYNGEERAKGNILERFSAQQFPDLHSELNLSSLELGDSALYFCASSVALSGEDYGYTFGSGTRLTVV.

The J gene is TRBJ2-5, the V gene TRBV12-3 or TRBV12-4; 7 bases are shared with TRBD2. Trimming took 5 bases from V and 4 from J; bases not matched to a gene: 4. This CDR3 contains 13 residues. The CDR3: CASSLSGGETQYF. CDR3 bases: TGTGCCAGCAGTCTATCGGGGGGAGAGACCCAGTACTTC.

The CDR3 bases are TGTGCCAGCAGTGACCGGGGCTATGGCTACACCTTC. It codes for CASSDRGYGYTF. The J gene is TRBJ1-2, the V gene TRBV6-1; no firm D call. Germline assignment: CDR1 MNHNS and CDR2 SASEGT. V shed 3 bases and J shed 4 bases, with 6 bases lying between them. The CDR3 consists of 12 residues.

A few counts support this clone. CDR3: CASSYGDLTYNEQFF. For the CDR3, the DNA is TGTGCCAGCAGTTATGGAGACTTAACCTACAATGAGCAGTTCTTC. The chain is built from TRBV6-2 or TRBV6-3 and TRBJ2-1; no definite D call. There are 15 residues in the CDR3. Germline V gene data show CDR1 as MNHEY and CDR2 as SVGEGT. V lost 3 bases to trimming and J lost 2 bases, with 11 bases between them.

V gene TRBV7-9 combines with J gene TRBJ2-7, with D perhaps matching TRBD2 (6 bases). The length of the CDR3 is 13 residues. Between the trimmed V and J ends, which lost 5 bases and 7 bases, there was a span of 15 bases. The germline CDR1 and CDR2 sequences are SEHNR and FQNEAQ (reference sequence). The CDR3 loop is CASSPGGEREQYF. CDR3 coding DNA: TGTGCCAGCAGCCCAGGAGGGGAGAGGGAGCAGTACTTC.

The chain joins TRBV18 to TRBJ2-7, with 8 bases identical to TRBD2. Trimming removed 4 bases from V and 0 bases from J; junction bases left unmatched: 2. The CDR3 is 14 amino acids. The V gene's germline CDR1 is KGHSH and CDR2 LQKENI. In DNA, the CDR3 is TGTGCCAGCTCACTAGCGGGACCCTCCTACGAGCAGTACTTC. Translation gives CASSLAGPSYEQYF.

The rearrangement joins TRBV30 to TRBJ1-1, with a weak D call TRBD1 (5 bases). Germline CDR1 GTSNPN, CDR2 SVGIG (reference sequence). The CDR3 totals 13 residues. V lost 3 bases to trimming and J lost 3 bases, with 11 bases between them. The CDR3: CAWSRQGYTEAFF. The CDR3 DNA reads TGTGCCTGGAGCCGCCAGGGATACACTGAAGCTTTCTTT.

The CDR3 DNA follows: TGTGCCAGCAGCCGCCCGACAGGGCCCAGCTCCTACAATGAGCAGTTCTTC. Translation gives CASSRPTGPSSYNEQFF. The rearrangement links TRBV3-1 (or the pseudogene TRBV3-2) to TRBJ2-1, with 7 bases fitting TRBD1. The V and J ends lost 4 bases and 0 bases, in that order; junction bases with no gene match: 9. Per the germline V gene, CDR1 is LGHDT and CDR2 is YNNKEL (reference sequence). The CDR3 is made up of 17 amino acids.

The chain employs TRBV2 and TRBJ2-3, with 7 bases lining up with TRBD1. The CDR3 runs 14 residues. Germline loops: CDR1 SNHLY, CDR2 FYNNEI. The ends lost 6 bases at V and 3 bases at J; junction bases unmatched: 6. The CDR3, as DNA: TGTGCCAGCAGACCGGGACAGACTACAGATACGCAGTATTTT. This sequence encodes CASRPGQTTDTQYF.

The rearrangement uses TRBV6-5 and TRBJ2-7, with 7 bases fitting TRBD2. From germline, CDR1 is MNHEY and CDR2 SVGAGI. This CDR3 is 13 amino acids long. Unmatched junction bases numbered 5, after V lost 3 bases and J lost 6 bases. CDR3 bases: TGTGCCAGCAGTTATGGCGGGAGTGCCGAGCAGTACTTC. Its translation: CASSYGGSAEQYF.

The chain is built from TRBV5-5 and TRBJ2-1; a weak D match, TRBD2 (5 bases). Germline CDR1 and CDR2: SGHKS and YYEKEE (reference sequence). V lost 2 bases, J lost 7 bases, and 19 bases lay in between. This CDR3 is built from 16 residues. The CDR3 DNA follows: TGTGCCAGCAGCTTCTCCGCTAAACCCTGGGAGAATGAGCAGTTCTTC. As protein: CASSFSAKPWENEQFF.

A single count supports this clone. The rearrangement joins TRBV10-3 to TRBJ2-4; a weak D match, TRBD2 (5 bases). The germline gives CDR1 ENHRY, CDR2 SYGVKD. Trimming removed 11 bases from V and 1 base from J, with 21 bases in between. This CDR3 has 16 residues. Here the CDR3 DNA reads TGTGCCGCGGGTACCGTGAATGAAGGGGCCAAAAACATTCAGTACTTC. Translated, it gives CAAGTVNEGAKNIQYF.

J is TRBJ1-1 and V is TRBV18; 10 bases line up with TRBD1. The V segment lost 3 bases and the J segment 0 bases; nucleotides outside the gene matches: 4. Germline CDR1 is KGHSH and CDR2 is LQKENI. The CDR3 is made up of 16 amino acids. CDR3 sequence: CASSPPTGGLNTEAFF. The CDR3 DNA reads as TGTGCCAGCTCACCTCCGACAGGGGGCTTGAACACTGAAGCTTTCTTT.

V is TRBV5-1 and J is TRBJ1-1; 7 nucleotides agree with TRBD1. CDR1 is SGHRS and CDR2 is YFSETQ in the germline V gene. The CDR3 length is 13 residues. V trimming: 7 bases; J trimming: 3 bases; junction bases outside the gene matches: 6. The CDR3 DNA reads TGCGCCAGCGGAAGGGACAGCCACACTGAAGCTTTCTTT. It is translated as CASGRDSHTEAFF.